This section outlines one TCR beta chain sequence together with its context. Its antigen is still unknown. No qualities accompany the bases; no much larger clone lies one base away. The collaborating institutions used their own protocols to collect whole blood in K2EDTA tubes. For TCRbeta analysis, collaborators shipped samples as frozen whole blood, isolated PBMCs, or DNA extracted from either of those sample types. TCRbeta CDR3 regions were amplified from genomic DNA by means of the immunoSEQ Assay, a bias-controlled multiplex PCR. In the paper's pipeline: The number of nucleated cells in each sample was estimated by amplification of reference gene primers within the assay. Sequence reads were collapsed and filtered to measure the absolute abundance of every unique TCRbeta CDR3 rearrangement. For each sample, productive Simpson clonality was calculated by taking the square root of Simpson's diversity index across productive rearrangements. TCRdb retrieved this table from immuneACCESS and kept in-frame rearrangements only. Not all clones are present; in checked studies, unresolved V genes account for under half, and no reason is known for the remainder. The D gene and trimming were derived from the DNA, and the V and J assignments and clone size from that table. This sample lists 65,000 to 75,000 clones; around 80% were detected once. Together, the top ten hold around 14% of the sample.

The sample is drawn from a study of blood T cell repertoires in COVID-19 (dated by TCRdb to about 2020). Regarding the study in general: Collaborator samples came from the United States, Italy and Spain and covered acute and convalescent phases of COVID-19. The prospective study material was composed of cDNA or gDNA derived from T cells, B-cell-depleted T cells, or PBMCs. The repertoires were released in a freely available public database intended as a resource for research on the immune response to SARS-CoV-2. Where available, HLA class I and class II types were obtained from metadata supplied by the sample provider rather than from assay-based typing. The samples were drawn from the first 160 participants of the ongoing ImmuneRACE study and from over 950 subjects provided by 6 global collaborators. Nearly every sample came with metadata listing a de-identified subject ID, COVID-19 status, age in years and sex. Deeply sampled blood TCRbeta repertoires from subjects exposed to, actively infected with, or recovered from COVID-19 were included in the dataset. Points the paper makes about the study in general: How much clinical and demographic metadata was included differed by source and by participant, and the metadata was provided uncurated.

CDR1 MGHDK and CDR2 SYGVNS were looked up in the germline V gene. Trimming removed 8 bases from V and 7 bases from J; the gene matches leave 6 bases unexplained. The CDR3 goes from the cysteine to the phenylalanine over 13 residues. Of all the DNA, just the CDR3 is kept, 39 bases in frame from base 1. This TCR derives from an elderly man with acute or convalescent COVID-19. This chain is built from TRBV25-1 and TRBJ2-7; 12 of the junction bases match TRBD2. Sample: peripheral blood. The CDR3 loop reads CASGLAGGHEQYF. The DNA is TGTGCCAGCGGGCTAGCGGGGGGGCATGAGCAGTACTTC.